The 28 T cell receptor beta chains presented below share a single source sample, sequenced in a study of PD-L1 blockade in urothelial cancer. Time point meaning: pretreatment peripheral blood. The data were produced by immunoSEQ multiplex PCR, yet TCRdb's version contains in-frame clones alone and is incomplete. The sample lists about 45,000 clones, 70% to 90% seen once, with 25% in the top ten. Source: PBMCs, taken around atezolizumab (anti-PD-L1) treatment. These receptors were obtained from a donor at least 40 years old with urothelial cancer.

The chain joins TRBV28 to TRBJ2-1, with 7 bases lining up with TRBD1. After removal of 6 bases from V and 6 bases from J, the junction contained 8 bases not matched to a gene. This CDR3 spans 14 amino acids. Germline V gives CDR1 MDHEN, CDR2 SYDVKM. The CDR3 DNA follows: TGTGCCAGCAGACTAGACAGGGTTAGCAATGAGCAGTTCTTC. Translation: CASRLDRVSNEQFF.

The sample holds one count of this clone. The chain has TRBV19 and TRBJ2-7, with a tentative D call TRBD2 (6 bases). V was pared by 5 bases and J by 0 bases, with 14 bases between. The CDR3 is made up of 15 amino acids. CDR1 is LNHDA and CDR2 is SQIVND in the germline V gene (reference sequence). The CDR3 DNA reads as TGTGCCAGTAGTCCCCGGGACTCCTACTCCTACGAGCAGTACTTC. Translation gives CASSPRDSYSYEQYF.

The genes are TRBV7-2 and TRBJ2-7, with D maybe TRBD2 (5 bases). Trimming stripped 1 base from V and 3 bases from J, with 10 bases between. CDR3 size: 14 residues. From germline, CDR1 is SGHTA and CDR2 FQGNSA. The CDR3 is CASSLGPGIYEQYF. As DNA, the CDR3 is TGTGCCAGCAGCTTAGGTCCGGGGATCTACGAGCAGTACTTC.

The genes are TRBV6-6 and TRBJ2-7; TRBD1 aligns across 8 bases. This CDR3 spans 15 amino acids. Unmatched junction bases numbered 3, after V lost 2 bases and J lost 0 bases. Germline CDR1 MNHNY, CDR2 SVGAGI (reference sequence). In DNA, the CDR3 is TGTGCCAGCAGTTACGGGGACAGGAGCTCCTACGAGCAGTACTTC. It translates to CASSYGDRSSYEQYF.

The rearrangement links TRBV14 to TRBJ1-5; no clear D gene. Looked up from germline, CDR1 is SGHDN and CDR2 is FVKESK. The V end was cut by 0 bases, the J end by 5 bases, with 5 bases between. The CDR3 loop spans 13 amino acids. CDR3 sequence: CASSQDSHQPQHF. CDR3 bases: TGTGCCAGCAGCCAAGATAGTCATCAGCCCCAGCATTTT.

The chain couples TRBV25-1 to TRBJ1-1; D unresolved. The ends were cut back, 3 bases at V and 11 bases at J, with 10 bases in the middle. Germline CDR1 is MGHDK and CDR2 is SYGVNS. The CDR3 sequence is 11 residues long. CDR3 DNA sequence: TGTGCCAGCAGTGATCGGGGTGACGCTTTCTTT. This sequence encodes CASSDRGDAFF.

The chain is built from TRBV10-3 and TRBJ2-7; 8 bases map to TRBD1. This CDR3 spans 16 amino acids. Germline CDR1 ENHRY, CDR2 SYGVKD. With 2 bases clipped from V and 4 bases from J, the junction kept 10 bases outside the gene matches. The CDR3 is CAISEGGQGYRYEQYF. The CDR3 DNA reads TGTGCCATCAGTGAGGGCGGACAGGGTTATCGGTACGAGCAGTACTTC.

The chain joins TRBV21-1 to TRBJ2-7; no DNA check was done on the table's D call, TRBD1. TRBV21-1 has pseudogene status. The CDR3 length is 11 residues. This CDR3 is CASSNHSEQYF. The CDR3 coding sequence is TGTGCCAGCAGCAATCACAGCGAGCAGTACTTC.

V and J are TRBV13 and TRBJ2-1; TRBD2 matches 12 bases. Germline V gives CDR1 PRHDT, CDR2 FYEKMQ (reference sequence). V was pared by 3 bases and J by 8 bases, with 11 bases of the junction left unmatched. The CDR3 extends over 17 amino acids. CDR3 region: CASSLTLAGGPRYEQFF. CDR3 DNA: TGTGCCAGCAGCTTGACCCTAGCGGGAGGGCCGAGGTATGAGCAGTTCTTC.

The CDR3 coding sequence is TGTGCCAGCAGTAAGGGGACAGCCTCAGATAGCAATCAGCCCCAGCATTTT. This encodes CASSKGTASDSNQPQHF. The V gene is TRBV28, the J gene TRBJ1-5; 7 bases align to TRBD1. Trimming at V came to 5 bases and at J to 0 bases, leaving 10 bases not matched to a gene. This CDR3 spans 17 amino acids. The germline CDR1 and CDR2 sequences are MDHEN and SYDVKM.

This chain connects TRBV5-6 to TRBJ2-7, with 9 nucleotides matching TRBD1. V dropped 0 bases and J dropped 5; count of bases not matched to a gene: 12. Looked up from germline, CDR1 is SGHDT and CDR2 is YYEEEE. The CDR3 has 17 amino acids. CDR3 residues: CASSLGGAGTGHDEQYF. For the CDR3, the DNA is TGTGCCAGCAGCTTGGGGGGGGCCGGGACAGGGCATGACGAGCAGTACTTC.

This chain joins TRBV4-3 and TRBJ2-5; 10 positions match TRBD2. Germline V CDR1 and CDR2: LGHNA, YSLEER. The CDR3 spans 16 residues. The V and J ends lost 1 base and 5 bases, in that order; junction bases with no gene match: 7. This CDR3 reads CASSQGTSGEAETQYF. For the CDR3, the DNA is TGCGCCAGCAGCCAAGGGACTAGCGGAGAGGCGGAGACCCAGTACTTC.

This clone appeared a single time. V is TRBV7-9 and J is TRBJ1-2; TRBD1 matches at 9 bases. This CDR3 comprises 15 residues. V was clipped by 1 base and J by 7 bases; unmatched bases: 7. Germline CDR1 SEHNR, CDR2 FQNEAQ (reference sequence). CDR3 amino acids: CASSLGWDRVTGYTF. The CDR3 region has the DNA TGTGCCAGCAGCTTAGGGTGGGACAGGGTAACTGGCTACACCTTC.

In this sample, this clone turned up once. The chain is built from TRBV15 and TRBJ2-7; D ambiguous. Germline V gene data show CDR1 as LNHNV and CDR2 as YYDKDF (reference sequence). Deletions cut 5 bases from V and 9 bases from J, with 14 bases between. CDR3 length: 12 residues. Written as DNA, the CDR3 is TGTGCCACCAGCCACCCCACCCTCGGGCAGTACTTC. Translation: CATSHPTLGQYF.

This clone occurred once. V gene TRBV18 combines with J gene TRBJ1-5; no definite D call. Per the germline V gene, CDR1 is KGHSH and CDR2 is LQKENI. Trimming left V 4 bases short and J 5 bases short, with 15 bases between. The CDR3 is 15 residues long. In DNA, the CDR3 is TGTGCCAGCTCACGAGGGATCAGTGGGGATCAGCCCCAGCATTTT. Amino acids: CASSRGISGDQPQHF.

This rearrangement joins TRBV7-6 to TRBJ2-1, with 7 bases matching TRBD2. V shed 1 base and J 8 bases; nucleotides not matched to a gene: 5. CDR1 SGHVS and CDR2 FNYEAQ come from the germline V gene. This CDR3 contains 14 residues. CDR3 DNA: TGTGCCAGCAGCTTAGTGGCCAGCGGGGATGAGCAGTTCTTC. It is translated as CASSLVASGDEQFF.

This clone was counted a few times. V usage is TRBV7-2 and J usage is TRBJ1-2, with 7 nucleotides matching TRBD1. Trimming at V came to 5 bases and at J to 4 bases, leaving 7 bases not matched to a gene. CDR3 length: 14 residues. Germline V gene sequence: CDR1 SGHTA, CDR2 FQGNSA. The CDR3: CASSTRQGGYGYTF. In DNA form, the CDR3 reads TGTGCCAGCAGCACAAGACAGGGTGGCTATGGCTACACCTTC.

For the CDR3, the DNA is TGTGCCAGCAGTGACGAACTCTATGGCTACACCTTC. It translates to CASSDELYGYTF. The chain links TRBV6-1 to TRBJ1-2; D is unresolved. The CDR3 is 12 amino acids. CDR1 and CDR2 (germline): MNHNS, SASEGT. Trimming shortened V by 3 bases and J by 4 bases, and 6 bases separated the two germline ends.

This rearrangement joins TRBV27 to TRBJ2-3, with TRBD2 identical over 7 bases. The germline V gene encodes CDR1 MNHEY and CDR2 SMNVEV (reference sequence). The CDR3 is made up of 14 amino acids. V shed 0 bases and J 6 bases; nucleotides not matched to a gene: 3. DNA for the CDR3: TGTGCCAGCAGTTTATCGGGGAGGGGTGATACGCAGTATTTT. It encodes CASSLSGRGDTQYF.

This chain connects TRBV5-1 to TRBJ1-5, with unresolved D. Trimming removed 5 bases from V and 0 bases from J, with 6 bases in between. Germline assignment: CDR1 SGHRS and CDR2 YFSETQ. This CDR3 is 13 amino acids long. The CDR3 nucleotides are TGCGCCAGCAGAGAGTATAGCAATCAGCCCCAGCATTTT. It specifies CASREYSNQPQHF.

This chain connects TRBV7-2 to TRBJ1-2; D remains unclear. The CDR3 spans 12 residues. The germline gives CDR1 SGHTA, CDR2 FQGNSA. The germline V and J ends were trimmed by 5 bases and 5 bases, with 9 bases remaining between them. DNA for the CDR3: TGTGCCAGCAGCGCGCCCCGTTATGGCTACACCTTC. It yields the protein CASSAPRYGYTF.

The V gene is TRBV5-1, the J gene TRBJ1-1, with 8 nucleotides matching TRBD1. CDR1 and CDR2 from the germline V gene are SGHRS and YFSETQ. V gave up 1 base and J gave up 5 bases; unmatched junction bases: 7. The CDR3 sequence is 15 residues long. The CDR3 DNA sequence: TGCGCCAGCAGCTTGATCGGGCAGGGGGCGACTGAAGCTTTCTTT. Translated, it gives CASSLIGQGATEAFF.

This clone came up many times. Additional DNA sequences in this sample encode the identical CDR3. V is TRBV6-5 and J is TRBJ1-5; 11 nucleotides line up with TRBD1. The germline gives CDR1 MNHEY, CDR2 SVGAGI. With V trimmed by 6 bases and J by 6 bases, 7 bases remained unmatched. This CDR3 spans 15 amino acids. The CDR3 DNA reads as TGTGCCAGCAGCCCGGACAGGGGGCGCATTCAGCCCCAGCATTTT. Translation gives CASSPDRGRIQPQHF.

The chain's CDR3 is CASSLIAGATDTQYF. For the CDR3, the DNA is TGTGCCAGCAGCTTAATAGCGGGAGCCACAGATACGCAGTATTTT. The J gene is TRBJ2-3, the V gene TRBV7-9, with 9 bases identical to TRBD2. The CDR3 is made up of 15 amino acids. V lost 2 bases to trimming and J lost 2 bases; unmatched junction nucleotides: 2. Germline V gene data show CDR1 as SEHNR and CDR2 as FQNEAQ (reference sequence).

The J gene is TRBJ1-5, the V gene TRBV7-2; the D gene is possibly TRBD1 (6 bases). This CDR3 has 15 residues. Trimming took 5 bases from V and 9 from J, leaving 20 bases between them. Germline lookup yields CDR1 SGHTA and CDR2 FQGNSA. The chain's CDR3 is CASSPAGGQSGPQHF. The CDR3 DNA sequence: TGTGCCAGCAGCCCCGCGGGGGGGCAATCAGGGCCCCAGCATTTT.

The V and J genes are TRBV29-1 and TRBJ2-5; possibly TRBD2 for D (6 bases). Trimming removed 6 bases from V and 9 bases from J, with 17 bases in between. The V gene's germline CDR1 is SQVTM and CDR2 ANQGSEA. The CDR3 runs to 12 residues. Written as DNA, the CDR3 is TGCAGCGTCCGGACTACTCATGGGGCCCAGTACTTC. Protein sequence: CSVRTTHGAQYF.

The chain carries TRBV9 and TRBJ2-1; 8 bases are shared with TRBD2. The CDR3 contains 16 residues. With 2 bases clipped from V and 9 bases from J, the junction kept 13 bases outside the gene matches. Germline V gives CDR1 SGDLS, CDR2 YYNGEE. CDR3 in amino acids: CASSVADGRASGEQFF. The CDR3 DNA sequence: TGTGCCAGCAGCGTGGCAGACGGGAGGGCTTCAGGTGAGCAGTTCTTC.

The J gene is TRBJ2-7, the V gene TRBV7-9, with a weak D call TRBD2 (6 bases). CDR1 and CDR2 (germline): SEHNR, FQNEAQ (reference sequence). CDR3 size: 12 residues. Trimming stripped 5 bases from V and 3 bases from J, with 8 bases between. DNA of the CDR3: TGTGCCAGCAGCCGGGGGAGCTACGAGCAGTACTTC. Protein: CASSRGSYEQYF.